This T cell receptor (beta chain) emerged from a study of blood T cell repertoires in COVID-19 (dated by TCRdb to the early 2020s). For the wider study: Collaborator samples came from the United States, Italy and Spain and covered acute and convalescent phases of COVID-19. The samples were drawn from the first 160 participants of the ongoing ImmuneRACE study and from over a thousand subjects provided by 6 global collaborators. The sample metadata nearly always contained a de-identified subject ID, COVID-19 status, age in years and sex. Where HLA class I and class II types were available, the types were taken from metadata supplied by the sample provider, not from assay-based typing. The material from the prospective study consisted of cDNA or gDNA derived from T cells, B-cell-depleted T cells, or PBMCs. The repertoires were released in a freely available public database meant as a resource for research on the immune response to SARS-CoV-2. Deeply sampled blood TCRbeta repertoires from subjects exposed to, actively infected with, or recovered from COVID-19 were included in the dataset. Broad study findings and their caveats: How much clinical and demographic metadata was included differed by source and by participant, and the metadata was provided uncurated.

In Seattle, one collaborating source enrolled patients while the infection was active and tracked those patients longitudinally over the course of disease. The collaborating institutions used their own protocols to collect whole blood in K2EDTA tubes. For TCRbeta analysis, collaborators shipped samples in one of three forms: frozen whole blood, isolated PBMCs, or DNA extracted from either of those sample types. TCRbeta CDR3 regions were amplified from genomic DNA using the immunoSEQ Assay, a bias-controlled multiplex PCR. The source study handled its data this way. The number of nucleated cells in each sample was estimated by amplification of reference gene primers within the assay. To quantify the absolute abundance of each unique TCRbeta CDR3 rearrangement, sequence reads were collapsed and filtered. For each sample, productive Simpson clonality was calculated as the square root of Simpson's diversity index across productive rearrangements. The immuneACCESS repertoire file appears here via TCRdb, limited to in-frame rearrangements. These files lack a portion of the clones; in checked studies, under half of the deficit traces to unresolved V genes, and the cause of the others is not known. V, J and clone size are those of that table, while D and trimming were read from the DNA. In this sample the table shows roughly 160,000 clones, more than 85% of which occur a single time. The top ten hold 2% to 3% of the sample.

Based on the germline V gene, the CDR1 and CDR2 sequences are MNHEY and SVGAGI. The CDR3, from cysteine to phenylalanine, totals 14 residues. Here the CDR3 DNA is all that survives: 42 bases in frame from base 1. Cut back by 2 bases and 9 bases, the V and J ends lie 11 bases apart. Comment on this clone: The clone's antigen remains unknown. Per-base qualities were not stored, and no clone one base away is much larger.

Recombination joined TRBV6-5 with TRBJ1-6; the D gene is perhaps TRBD1, on 6 matching bases. Sequences were obtained from peripheral blood. The source of this sequence is a woman over 75 with COVID-19, enrolled during active disease. The CDR3 region: CASSYLQGSSPLHF. The DNA sequence is given as TGTGCCAGCAGTTACCTACAGGGAAGTTCACCCCTCCACTTT.